Listed below are T cell receptor beta chains from one sample, sequenced in a study of blood T cells in healthy people across ages. TCRdb fed the 5' RACE reads into MiXCR, producing one record per CDR3 protein. This sample has 800,000 or so distinct CDR3 sequences; 62% occur once, and the top ten carry around a quarter. Sequencing was performed on blood. The receptors come from a young man in good health. Each CDR3 is given with its conserved first and last residue. A D gene is named only where the DNA matches it firmly. Clone size is not always given. Where it is, it says once, few, many or a class for expanded clones.

.,TRBV5-1,.,TRBJ2-7,CASSPSGSSLTYEQYF,TGCGCCAGCAGCCCGAGTGGCAGTTCTCTCACCTACGAGCAGTACTTC
.,TRBV2,.,TRBJ1-2,CASSPPANYGYTF,TGTGCCAGCAGTCCGCCAGCTAACTATGGCTACACCTTC
TRBD2,TRBV28,.,TRBJ2-7,CASSRGGSGTRYEQYF,TGTGCCAGCAGTCGGGGGGGTAGCGGGACCCGCTACGAGCAGTACTTC
TRBD1,TRBV12-3/TRBV12-4,.,TRBJ2-1,CASRKPGTGRDEQFF,TGTGCCAGCAGGAAACCGGGGACAGGGAGGGATGAGCAGTTCTTC
TRBD1,TRBV2,.,TRBJ2-3,CASSEVDRGSTDTQYF,TGTGCCAGCAGTGAAGTGGACAGGGGCAGCACAGATACGCAGTATTTT
TRBD2,TRBV7-2,few,TRBJ2-3,CASSGLAADTQYF,TGTGCCAGCAGCGGACTAGCAGCAGATACGCAGTATTTT
.,TRBV5-6,.,TRBJ2-7,CASSLEGSEQYF,TGTGCCAGCAGCTTGGAAGGGAGCGAGCAGTACTTC
TRBD1,TRBV6-2/TRBV6-3,few,TRBJ2-1,CASRERGPRDEQFF,TGTGCCAGCAGAGAGAGGGGGCCCAGGGATGAGCAGTTCTTC
.,TRBV9,.,TRBJ2-1,CASSVLGRTAGYNEQFF,TGTGCCAGCAGCGTATTGGGTCGGACGGCGGGATACAATGAGCAGTTCTTC
.,TRBV13,.,TRBJ2-3,CASTLNGVTDTQYF,TGTGCCAGCACCCTTAATGGGGTCACAGATACGCAGTATTTT
.,TRBV7-2,many,TRBJ2-3,CASSFADTQYF,TGTGCCAGCAGCTTCGCGGATACGCAGTATTTT
.,TRBV18,.,TRBJ1-1,CASSPPLGRNTEAFF,TGTGCCAGCTCACCACCGCTTGGGAGGAACACTGAAGCTTTCTTT
.,TRBV15,.,TRBJ2-1,CATSDRGRNEQFF,TGTGCCACCAGCGATCGGGGACGAAATGAGCAGTTCTTC
.,TRBV15,.,TRBJ2-3,CATSREGKVPLPDTQYF,TGTGCCACCAGCAGAGAAGGAAAGGTTCCCCTCCCAGATACGCAGTATTTT
.,TRBV7-2,once,TRBJ1-6,CASSLDTEWGPDSPLHF,TGTGCCAGCAGCTTAGACACCGAGTGGGGTCCTGATTCACCCCTCCACTTT
.,TRBV20-1,.,TRBJ2-7,CSASPTLSGEQYF,TGCAGTGCTAGTCCTACACTAAGCGGCGAGCAGTACTTC
TRBD2,TRBV20-1,.,TRBJ2-5,CSLESGGEETQYF,TGCAGTTTAGAGAGCGGGGGGGAAGAGACCCAGTACTTC
TRBD2,TRBV6-5,.,TRBJ2-7,CASSYSIASGYEQYF,TGTGCCAGCAGTTACTCGATAGCTAGCGGCTACGAGCAGTACTTC
.,TRBV20-1,.,TRBJ1-1,CSARETGPMNTEAFF,TGCAGTGCTAGAGAAACGGGACCCATGAACACTGAAGCTTTCTTT
.,TRBV20-1,.,TRBJ2-5,CSARVGLGAFETQYF,TGCAGTGCTAGAGTGGGGCTGGGGGCCTTTGAGACCCAGTACTTC
.,TRBV29-1,.,TRBJ2-7,CSVEYPKDSQYF,TGCAGCGTTGAATACCCCAAGGACAGCCAGTACTTC
TRBD2,TRBV15,few,TRBJ2-3,CATSRAPLAGTDTQYF,TGTGCCACCAGCAGAGCACCACTAGCGGGCACAGATACGCAGTATTTT
.,TRBV9,.,TRBJ2-5,CASSVELWGETQYF,TGTGCCAGCAGCGTAGAACTCTGGGGAGAGACCCAGTACTTC
TRBD2,TRBV6-1,.,TRBJ2-5,CASSEGVGGFLETQYF,TGTGCCAGCAGTGAAGGGGTGGGGGGGTTCCTAGAGACCCAGTACTTC
.,TRBV19,.,TRBJ2-1,CASSSGLWQFF,TGTGCCAGTAGTTCAGGGTTGTGGCAGTTCTTC
.,TRBV20-1,many,TRBJ1-1,CSASRGMNTEAFF,TGCAGTGCTAGCAGAGGGATGAACACTGAAGCTTTCTTT
.,TRBV3-1,.,TRBJ1-3,CASSRDRDGGNTIYF,TGTGCCAGCAGCCGGGACCGGGACGGAGGAAACACCATATATTTT
.,TRBV11-2,.,TRBJ1-2,CASSLSRAYGYTF,TGTGCCAGCAGCTTATCCCGGGCCTATGGCTACACCTTC
.,TRBV6-1,.,TRBJ2-3,CASRDRGSPTDTQYF,TGTGCCAGCAGAGACCGGGGTTCACCCACAGATACGCAGTATTTT
.,TRBV12-3/TRBV12-4,.,TRBJ1-5,CASSFGRGGNQPQHF,TGTGCCAGCAGTTTTGGGCGGGGGGGCAATCAGCCCCAGCATTTT
.,TRBV9,.,TRBJ1-5,CASSAGYLNQPQHF,TGTGCCAGCAGCGCAGGATACCTCAATCAGCCCCAGCATTTT
.,TRBV20-1,.,TRBJ1-5,CSARGAGRGPNQPQHF,TGCAGTGCTAGAGGGGCGGGCAGGGGCCCAAATCAGCCCCAGCATTTT
TRBD1,TRBV20-1,.,TRBJ2-1,CSAERTGEPYNEQFF,TGCAGTGCTGAACGGACAGGGGAGCCCTACAATGAGCAGTTCTTC
TRBD1,TRBV4-1,once,TRBJ2-5,CASSDGQGGETQYF,TGCGCCAGCAGCGACGGACAGGGTGGTGAGACCCAGTACTTC
TRBD2,TRBV20-1,.,TRBJ2-1,CSATSGGAERNEQFF,TGCAGTGCTACTAGCGGGGGGGCGGAGAGGAATGAGCAGTTCTTC
.,TRBV2,few,TRBJ1-5,CASSRGQLVNQPQHF,TGTGCCAGCAGTCGCGGACAACTAGTCAATCAGCCCCAGCATTTT
.,TRBV7-9,few,TRBJ1-2,CASSLALSEGNYGYTF,TGTGCCAGCAGTTTAGCTCTGTCAGAGGGTAACTATGGCTACACCTTC
.,TRBV5-1,many,TRBJ2-7,CASSVQQTAYEQYF,TGCGCCAGCAGCGTACAACAGACAGCCTACGAGCAGTACTTC
.,TRBV14,.,TRBJ2-6,CASSLGKGSGANVLTF,TGTGCCAGCAGCCTGGGCAAGGGATCCGGGGCCAACGTCCTGACTTTC
.,TRBV25-1,few,TRBJ1-5,CASSEGDLPQHF,TGTGCCAGCAGTGAAGGGGACTTGCCCCAGCATTTT
.,TRBV2,.,TRBJ1-1,CASNFRGVNTEAFF,TGTGCCAGCAACTTCAGGGGAGTGAATACTGAAGCTTTCTTT
.,TRBV3-1,few,TRBJ2-5,CASSQDLIPSETQYF,TGTGCCAGCAGCCAAGACTTGATCCCGTCGGAGACCCAGTACTTC
.,TRBV6-1,few,TRBJ1-5,CASSEEARDQPQHF,TGTGCCAGCAGTGAAGAGGCCCGGGATCAGCCCCAGCATTTT
TRBD2,TRBV12-3/TRBV12-4,.,TRBJ2-7,CASRRLAGGTYEQYF,TGTGCCAGCAGACGCCTAGCGGGGGGGACCTACGAGCAGTACTTC
TRBD2,TRBV10-2,.,TRBJ2-4,CASGGVGTSLGEQYF,TGCGCCAGCGGGGGGGTAGGGACTAGCCTTGGGGAGCAGTACTTC
.,TRBV4-2,.,TRBJ1-6,CASSPGGARNSPLHF,TGTGCCAGCAGCCCTGGAGGCGCTAGGAATTCACCCCTCCACTTT
.,TRBV5-5,few,TRBJ1-5,CASSLNMNSNQPQHF,TGTGCCAGCAGCTTGAACATGAATAGCAATCAGCCCCAGCATTTT
.,TRBV6-2/TRBV6-3,.,TRBJ2-3,CASKPSEYREVSTDTQYF,TGTGCCAGCAAACCTTCAGAATACAGGGAGGTGAGCACAGATACGCAGTATTTT